A single sample gave rise to the 5 T cell receptor beta chains below, sequenced in a study of cytomegalovirus exposure and HLA in healthy donors. The PCR had 60 Vbeta and 13 Jbeta primers. Here immunoSEQ multiplex PCR was the method, and the copy in TCRdb shows in-frame clones only, minus some. Of 100,000 to 150,000 clones detected, about 83% appear once; the ten largest clones hold roughly 1.2%. The sample was PBMCs. The source of these receptors is a girl aged 2-15 years in good health and CMV-seronegative.

This sequence joins TRBV6-1 and TRBJ2-2; D ambiguous. Deletions cut 5 bases from V and 1 base from J, with 5 bases between. The CDR3 is made up of 13 amino acids. CDR1 and CDR2 (germline): MNHNS, SASEGT. This CDR3 reads CASSHRNTGELFF. CDR3 DNA sequence: TGTGCCAGCAGTCACAGGAACACCGGGGAGCTGTTTTTT.

V and J are TRBV7-9 and TRBJ2-2; 8 bases line up with TRBD2. After removal of 6 bases from V and 6 bases from J, the junction contained 9 bases not matched to a gene. The CDR3 is made up of 15 amino acids. Germline CDR1 and CDR2: SEHNR and FQNEAQ (reference sequence). Here the CDR3 reads CASRLTGGPSGELFF. The CDR3 DNA sequence: TGTGCCAGCAGGTTGACGGGAGGGCCGTCCGGGGAGCTGTTTTTT.

Only one count was recorded for this clone. This chain joins TRBV7-8 and TRBJ2-3, with 10 bases that match TRBD2. The V and J ends lost 5 bases and 2 bases, in that order; junction bases with no gene match: 10. CDR1 and CDR2 from the germline V gene are SGHVS and FQNEAQ. This CDR3 comprises 17 residues. Here the CDR3 reads CASSDKTTSGNTDTQYF. In DNA form, the CDR3 reads TGTGCCAGCAGCGACAAAACAACTAGCGGGAACACAGATACGCAGTATTTT.

This clone was picked up one time. J is TRBJ1-5 and V is TRBV19; 7 nucleotides match TRBD1. Trimming took 3 bases from V and 1 from J; bases not matched to a gene: 3. Germline CDR1 is LNHDA and CDR2 is SQIVND (reference sequence). The CDR3 contains 15 residues. The CDR3 here is CASSMRQGSNQPQHF. The CDR3 DNA is TGTGCCAGTAGTATGAGACAGGGAAGCAATCAGCCCCAGCATTTT.

This chain uses TRBV27 with TRBJ2-7, with 11 bases fitting TRBD2. The CDR3 covers 15 residues. Per the germline V gene, CDR1 is MNHEY and CDR2 is SMNVEV (reference sequence). J lost 5 bases, V lost 7 bases, and 10 bases had no gene match. The CDR3 here is CASKKTGTSGNEQYF. In DNA, the CDR3 is TGTGCCAGCAAAAAAACCGGGACTAGCGGCAACGAGCAGTACTTC.